Below are 4 T cell receptor beta chains sequenced from a single sample in a study of shared clonotypes between healthy human individuals. The table came from immunoSEQ multiplex PCR; TCRdb's copy has only in-frame clones and leaves some out. The sample includes nearly 1,000,000 clones, less than 85% seen only once; the top ten take approximately 1.5%. The source material was memory CD4+ T cells sorted from blood. Indicated subset: CD45RA-negative fraction. The receptors originated from a man younger than 30 in good health.

The chain uses TRBV19 and TRBJ2-1; 11 bases align to TRBD2. J gave up 2 bases and V 5 bases, and 5 bases lay outside the gene matches. The CDR3 loop spans 16 amino acids. The V gene's germline CDR1 is LNHDA and CDR2 SQIVND (reference sequence). The CDR3 reads CASSLGLAATYNEQFF. The CDR3, as DNA: TGTGCCAGTAGTTTGGGACTAGCGGCGACCTACAATGAGCAGTTCTTC.

DNA of the CDR3: TGTGCCTGGAGTTATGGTTATGGAAACACCATATATTTT. Translated, it gives CAWSYGYGNTIYF. V and J are TRBV30 and TRBJ1-3; the D is unclear. The length of the CDR3 is 13 residues. Per germline, CDR1 GTSNPN and CDR2 SVGIG (reference sequence). V lost 2 bases and J lost 3, with 8 bases in between.

This rearrangement joins TRBV5-5 to TRBJ1-6; D unclear. Germline V gene sequence: CDR1 SGHKS, CDR2 YYEKEE (reference sequence). V was trimmed by 1 base and J by 9 bases, leaving 14 bases between them. The CDR3 is 15 residues long. In DNA form, the CDR3 reads TGTGCCAGCAGCTTGTCCGTTGCCCCCGGTTCACCCCTCCACTTT. It specifies CASSLSVAPGSPLHF.

The chain recombines TRBV30 with TRBJ1-5, with D uncertain. Germline CDR1 GTSNPN, CDR2 SVGIG (reference sequence). V lost 0 bases and J lost 1, with 4 bases in between. CDR3 size: 13 residues. The CDR3 DNA sequence: TGTGCCTGGAGTGTTCCAAGCAATCAGCCCCAGCATTTT. This translates into CAWSVPSNQPQHF.